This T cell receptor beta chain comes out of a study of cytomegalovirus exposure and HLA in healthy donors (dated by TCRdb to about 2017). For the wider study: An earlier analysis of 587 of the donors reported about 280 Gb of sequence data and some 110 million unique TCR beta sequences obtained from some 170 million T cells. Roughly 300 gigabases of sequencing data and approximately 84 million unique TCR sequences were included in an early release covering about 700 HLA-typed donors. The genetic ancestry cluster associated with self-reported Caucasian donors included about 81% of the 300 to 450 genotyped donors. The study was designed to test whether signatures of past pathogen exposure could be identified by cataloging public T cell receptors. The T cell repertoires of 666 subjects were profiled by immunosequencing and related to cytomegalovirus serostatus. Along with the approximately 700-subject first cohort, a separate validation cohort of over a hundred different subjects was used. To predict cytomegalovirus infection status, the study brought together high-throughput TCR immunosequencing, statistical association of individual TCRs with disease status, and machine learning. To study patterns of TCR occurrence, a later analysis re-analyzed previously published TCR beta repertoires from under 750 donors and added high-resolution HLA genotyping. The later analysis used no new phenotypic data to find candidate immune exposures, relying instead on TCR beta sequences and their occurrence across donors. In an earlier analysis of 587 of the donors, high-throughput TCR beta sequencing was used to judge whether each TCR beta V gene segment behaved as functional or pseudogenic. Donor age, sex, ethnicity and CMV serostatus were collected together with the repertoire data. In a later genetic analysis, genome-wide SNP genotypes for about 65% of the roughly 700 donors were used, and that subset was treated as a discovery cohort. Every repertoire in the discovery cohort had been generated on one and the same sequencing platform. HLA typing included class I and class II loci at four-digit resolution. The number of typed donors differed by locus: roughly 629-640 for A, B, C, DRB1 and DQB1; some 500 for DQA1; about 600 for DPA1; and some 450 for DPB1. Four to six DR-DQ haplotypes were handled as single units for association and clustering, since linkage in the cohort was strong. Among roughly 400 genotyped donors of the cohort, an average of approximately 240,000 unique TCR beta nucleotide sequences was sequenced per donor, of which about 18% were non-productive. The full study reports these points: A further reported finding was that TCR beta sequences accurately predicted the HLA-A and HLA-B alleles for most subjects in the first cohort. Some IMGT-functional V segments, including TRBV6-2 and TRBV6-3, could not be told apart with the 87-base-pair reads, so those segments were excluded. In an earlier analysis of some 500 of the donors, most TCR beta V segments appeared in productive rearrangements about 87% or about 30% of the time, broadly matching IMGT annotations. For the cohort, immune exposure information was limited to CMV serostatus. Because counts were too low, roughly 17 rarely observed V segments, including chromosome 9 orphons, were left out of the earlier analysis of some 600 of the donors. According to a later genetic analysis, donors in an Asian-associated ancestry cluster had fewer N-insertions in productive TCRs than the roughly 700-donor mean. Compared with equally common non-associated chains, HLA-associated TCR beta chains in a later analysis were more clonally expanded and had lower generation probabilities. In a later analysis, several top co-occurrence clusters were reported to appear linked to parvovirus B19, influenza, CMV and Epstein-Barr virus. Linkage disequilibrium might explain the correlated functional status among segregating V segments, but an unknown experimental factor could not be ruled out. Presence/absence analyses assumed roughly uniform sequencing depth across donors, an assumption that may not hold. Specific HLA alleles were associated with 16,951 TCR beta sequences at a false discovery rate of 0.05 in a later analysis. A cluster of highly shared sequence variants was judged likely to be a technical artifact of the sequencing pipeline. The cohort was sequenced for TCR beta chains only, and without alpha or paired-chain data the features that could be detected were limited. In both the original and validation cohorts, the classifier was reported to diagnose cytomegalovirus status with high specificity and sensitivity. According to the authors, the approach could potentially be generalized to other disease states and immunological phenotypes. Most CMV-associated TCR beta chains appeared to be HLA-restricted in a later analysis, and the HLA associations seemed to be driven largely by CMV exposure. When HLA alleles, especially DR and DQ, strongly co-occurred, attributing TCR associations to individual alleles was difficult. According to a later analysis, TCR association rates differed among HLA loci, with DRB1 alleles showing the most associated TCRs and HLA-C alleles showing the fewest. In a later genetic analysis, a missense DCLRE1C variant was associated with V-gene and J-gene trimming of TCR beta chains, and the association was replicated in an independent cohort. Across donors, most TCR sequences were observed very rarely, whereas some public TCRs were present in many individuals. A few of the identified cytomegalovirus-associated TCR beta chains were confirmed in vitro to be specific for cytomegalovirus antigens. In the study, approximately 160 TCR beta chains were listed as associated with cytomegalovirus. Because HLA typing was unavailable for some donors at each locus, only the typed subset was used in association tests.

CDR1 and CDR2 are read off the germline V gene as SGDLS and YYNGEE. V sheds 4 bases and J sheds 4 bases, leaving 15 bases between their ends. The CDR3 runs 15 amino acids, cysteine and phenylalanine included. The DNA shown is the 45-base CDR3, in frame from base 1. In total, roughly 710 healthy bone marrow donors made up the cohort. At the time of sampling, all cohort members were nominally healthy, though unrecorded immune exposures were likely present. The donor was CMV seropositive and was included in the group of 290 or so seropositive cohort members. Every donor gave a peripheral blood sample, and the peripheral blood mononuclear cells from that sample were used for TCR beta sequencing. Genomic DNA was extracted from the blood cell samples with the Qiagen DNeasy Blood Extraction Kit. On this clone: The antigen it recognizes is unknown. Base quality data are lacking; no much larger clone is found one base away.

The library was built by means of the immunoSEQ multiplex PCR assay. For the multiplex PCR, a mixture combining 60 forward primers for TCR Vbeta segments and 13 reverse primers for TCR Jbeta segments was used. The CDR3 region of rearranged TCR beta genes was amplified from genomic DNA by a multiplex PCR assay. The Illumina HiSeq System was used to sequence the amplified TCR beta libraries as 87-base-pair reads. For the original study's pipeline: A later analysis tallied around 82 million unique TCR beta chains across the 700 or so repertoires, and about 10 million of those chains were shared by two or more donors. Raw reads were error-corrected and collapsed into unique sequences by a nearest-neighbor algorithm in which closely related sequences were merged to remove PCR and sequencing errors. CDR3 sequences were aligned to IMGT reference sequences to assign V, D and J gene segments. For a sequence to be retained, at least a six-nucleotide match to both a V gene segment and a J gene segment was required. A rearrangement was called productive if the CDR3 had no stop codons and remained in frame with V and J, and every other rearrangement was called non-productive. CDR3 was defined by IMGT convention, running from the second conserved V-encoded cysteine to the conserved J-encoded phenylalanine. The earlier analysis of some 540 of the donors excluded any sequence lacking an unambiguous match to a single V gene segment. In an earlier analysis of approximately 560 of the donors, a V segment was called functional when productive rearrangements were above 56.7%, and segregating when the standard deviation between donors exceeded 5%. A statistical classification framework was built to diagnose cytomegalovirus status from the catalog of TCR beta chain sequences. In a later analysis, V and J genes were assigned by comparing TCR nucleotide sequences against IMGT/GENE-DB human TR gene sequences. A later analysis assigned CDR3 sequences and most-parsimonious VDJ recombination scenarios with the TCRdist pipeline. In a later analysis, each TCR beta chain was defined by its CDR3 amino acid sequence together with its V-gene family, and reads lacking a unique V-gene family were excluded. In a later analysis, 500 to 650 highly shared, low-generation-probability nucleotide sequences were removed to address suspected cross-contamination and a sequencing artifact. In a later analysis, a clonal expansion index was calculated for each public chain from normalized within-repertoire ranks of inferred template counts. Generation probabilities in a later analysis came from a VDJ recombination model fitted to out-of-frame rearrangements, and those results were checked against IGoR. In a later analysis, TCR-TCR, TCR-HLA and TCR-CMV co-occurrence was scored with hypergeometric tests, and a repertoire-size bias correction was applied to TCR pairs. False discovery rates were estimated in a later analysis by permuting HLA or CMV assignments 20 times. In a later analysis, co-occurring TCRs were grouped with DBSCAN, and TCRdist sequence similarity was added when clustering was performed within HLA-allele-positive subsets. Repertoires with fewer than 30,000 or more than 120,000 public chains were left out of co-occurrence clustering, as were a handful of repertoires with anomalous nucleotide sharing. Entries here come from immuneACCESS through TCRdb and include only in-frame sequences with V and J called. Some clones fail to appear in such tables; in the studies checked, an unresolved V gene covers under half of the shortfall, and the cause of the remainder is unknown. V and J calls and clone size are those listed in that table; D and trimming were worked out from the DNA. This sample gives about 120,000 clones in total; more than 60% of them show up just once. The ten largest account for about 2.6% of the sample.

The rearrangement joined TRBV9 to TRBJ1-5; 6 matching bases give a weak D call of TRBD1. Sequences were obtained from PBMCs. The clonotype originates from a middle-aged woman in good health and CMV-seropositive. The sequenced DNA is TGTGCCAGCAGCCCCGGGGGGCAGGGGAATCAGCCCCAGCATTTT. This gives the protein CASSPGGQGNQPQHF. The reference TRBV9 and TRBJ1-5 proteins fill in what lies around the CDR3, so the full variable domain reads DSGVTQTPKHLITATGQRVTLRCSPRSGDLSVYWYQQSLDQGLQFLIQYYNGEERAKGNILERFSAQQFPDLHSELNLSSLELGDSALYFCASSPGGQGNQPQHFGDGTRLSIL.